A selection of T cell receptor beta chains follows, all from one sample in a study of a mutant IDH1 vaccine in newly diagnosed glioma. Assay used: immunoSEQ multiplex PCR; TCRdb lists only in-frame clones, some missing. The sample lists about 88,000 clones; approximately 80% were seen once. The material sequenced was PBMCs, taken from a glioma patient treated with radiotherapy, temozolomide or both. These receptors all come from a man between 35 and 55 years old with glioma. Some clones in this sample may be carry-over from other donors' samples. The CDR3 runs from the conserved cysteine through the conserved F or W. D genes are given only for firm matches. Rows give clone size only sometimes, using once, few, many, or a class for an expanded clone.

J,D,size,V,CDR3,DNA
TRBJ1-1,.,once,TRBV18,CASSPSGGWGYTEAFF,TGTGCCAGCTCACCATCCGGGGGATGGGGATACACTGAAGCTTTCTTT
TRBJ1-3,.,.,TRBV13,CASGHRAGNTIYF,TGTGCCAGCGGACACAGGGCTGGAAACACCATATATTTT
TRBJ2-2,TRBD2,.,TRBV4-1,CASSWTGTSGGTGELFF,TGCGCCAGCAGCTGGACCGGGACTAGCGGGGGGACCGGGGAGCTGTTTTTT
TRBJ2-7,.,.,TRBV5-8,CASIQGLGEQYF,TGTGCCAGCATCCAGGGTTTGGGCGAGCAGTACTTC
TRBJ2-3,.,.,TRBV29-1,CSVEGGLGLYTDTQYF,TGCAGCGTTGAAGGTGGCTTGGGATTATACACAGATACGCAGTATTTT
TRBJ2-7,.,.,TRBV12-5,CASGLSGPYEQYF,TGTGCTAGTGGTTTGAGTGGACCCTACGAGCAGTACTTC
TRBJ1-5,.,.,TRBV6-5,CASSYGGSNQPQHF,TGTGCCAGCAGTTACGGGGGTAGCAATCAGCCCCAGCATTTT
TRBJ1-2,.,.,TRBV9,CASSVSGQNYGYTF,TGTGCCAGCAGCGTAAGTGGACAGAACTATGGCTACACCTTC
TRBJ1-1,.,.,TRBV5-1,CASSLDRGAGVAFF,TGCGCCAGCAGCTTGGATAGAGGGGCGGGAGTAGCTTTCTTT
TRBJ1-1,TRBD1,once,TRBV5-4,CASSWDRSNTEAFF,TGTGCCAGCAGCTGGGACAGGTCAAACACTGAAGCTTTCTTT
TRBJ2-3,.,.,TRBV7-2,CASSFMGTDTQYF,TGTGCCAGCAGCTTTATGGGGACAGATACGCAGTATTTT
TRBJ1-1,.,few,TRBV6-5,CASSYSGHTEAFF,TGTGCCAGCAGTTACTCGGGCCACACTGAAGCTTTCTTT
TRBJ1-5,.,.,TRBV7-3,CASSPKAGVGFCNQPQHF,TGTGCCAGCAGCCCCAAAGCCGGGGTGGGGTTCTGCAATCAGCCCCAGCATTTT
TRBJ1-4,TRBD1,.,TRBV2,CASSDYPGQYNEKLFF,TGTGCCAGCAGCGATTACCCGGGACAGTATAATGAAAAACTGTTTTTT
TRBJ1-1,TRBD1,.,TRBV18,CASSPIGQGANEAFF,TGTGCCAGCTCACCTATAGGACAGGGGGCTAATGAAGCTTTCTTT
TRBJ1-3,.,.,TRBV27,CASSLSVAAGNTIYF,TGTGCCAGCAGTTTATCGGTGGCAGCTGGAAACACCATATATTTT
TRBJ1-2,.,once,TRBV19,CASSMGSAGVRGYTF,TGTGCCAGTAGTATGGGCTCGGCAGGGGTGCGTGGCTACACCTTC
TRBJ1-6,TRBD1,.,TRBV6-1,CASSEFTGGWSPLHF,TGTGCCAGCAGTGAATTTACAGGGGGCTGGTCACCCCTCCACTTT
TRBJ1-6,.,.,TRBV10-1,CASSVGFLNNSPLHF,TGCGCCAGCAGTGTTGGGTTCCTTAATAATTCACCCCTCCACTTT
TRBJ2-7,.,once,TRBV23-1,CASSQDRLSSYEQYF,TGCGCCAGCAGTCAAGACAGACTGAGCTCCTACGAGCAGTACTTC